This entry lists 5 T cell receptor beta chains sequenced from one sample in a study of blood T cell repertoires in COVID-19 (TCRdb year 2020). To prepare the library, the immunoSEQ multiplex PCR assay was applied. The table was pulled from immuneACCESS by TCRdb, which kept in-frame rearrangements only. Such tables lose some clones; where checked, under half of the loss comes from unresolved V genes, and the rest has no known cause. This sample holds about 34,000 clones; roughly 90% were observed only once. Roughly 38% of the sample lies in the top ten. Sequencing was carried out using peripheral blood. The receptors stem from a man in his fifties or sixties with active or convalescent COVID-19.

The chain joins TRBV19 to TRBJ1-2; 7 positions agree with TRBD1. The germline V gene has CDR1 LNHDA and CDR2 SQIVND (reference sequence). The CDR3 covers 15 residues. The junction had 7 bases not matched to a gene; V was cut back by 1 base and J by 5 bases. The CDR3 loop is CASSIGRQGWYGYTF. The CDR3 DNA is TGTGCCAGTAGTATAGGTCGACAGGGTTGGTATGGCTACACCTTC. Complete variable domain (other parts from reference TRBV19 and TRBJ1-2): DGGITQSPKYLFRKEGQNVTLSCEQNLNHDAMYWYRQDPGQGLRLIYYSQIVNDFQKGDIAEGYSVSREKKESFPLTVTSAQKNPTAFYLCASSIGRQGWYGYTFGSGTRLTVV.

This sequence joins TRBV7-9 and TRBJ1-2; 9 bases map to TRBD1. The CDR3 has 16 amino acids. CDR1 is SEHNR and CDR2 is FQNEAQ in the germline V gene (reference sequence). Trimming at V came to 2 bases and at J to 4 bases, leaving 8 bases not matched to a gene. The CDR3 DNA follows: TGTGCCAGCAGCTTAAACAGGGGGCGCATCGGCTATGGCTACACCTTC. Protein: CASSLNRGRIGYGYTF.

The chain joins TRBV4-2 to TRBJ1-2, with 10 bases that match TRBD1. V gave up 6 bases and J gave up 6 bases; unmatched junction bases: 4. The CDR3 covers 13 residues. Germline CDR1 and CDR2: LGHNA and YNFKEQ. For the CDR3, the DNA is TGTGCCAGCAGGGGGACAGGGGACCATGGCTACACCTTC. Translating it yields CASRGTGDHGYTF.

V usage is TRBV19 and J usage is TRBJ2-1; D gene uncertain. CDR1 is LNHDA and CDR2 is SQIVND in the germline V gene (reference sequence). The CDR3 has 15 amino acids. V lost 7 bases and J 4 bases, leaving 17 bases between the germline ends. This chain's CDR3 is CASTVSVFFYNEQFF. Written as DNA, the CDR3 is TGTGCCAGTACTGTAAGCGTATTCTTTTACAATGAGCAGTTCTTC.

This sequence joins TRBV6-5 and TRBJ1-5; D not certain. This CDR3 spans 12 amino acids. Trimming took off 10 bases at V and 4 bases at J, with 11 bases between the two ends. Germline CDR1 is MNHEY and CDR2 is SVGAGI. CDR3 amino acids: CATRAGNQPQHF. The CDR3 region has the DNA TGTGCCACCAGAGCGGGGAATCAGCCCCAGCATTTT.